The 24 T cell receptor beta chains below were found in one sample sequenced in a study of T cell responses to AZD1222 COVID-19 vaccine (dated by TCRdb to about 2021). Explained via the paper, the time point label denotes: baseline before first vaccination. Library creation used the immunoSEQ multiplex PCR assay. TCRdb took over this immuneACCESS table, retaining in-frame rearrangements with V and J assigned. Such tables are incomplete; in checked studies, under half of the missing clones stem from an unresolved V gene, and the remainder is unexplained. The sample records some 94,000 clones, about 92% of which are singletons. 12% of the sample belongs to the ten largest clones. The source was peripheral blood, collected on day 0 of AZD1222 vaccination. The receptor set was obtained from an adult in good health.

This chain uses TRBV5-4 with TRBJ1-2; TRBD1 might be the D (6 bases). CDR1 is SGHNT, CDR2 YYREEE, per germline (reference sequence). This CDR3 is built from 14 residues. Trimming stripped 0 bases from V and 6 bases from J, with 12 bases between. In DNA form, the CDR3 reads TGTGCCAGCAGCTTGGCCGGGACACCTAATGGCTACACCTTC. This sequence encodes CASSLAGTPNGYTF.

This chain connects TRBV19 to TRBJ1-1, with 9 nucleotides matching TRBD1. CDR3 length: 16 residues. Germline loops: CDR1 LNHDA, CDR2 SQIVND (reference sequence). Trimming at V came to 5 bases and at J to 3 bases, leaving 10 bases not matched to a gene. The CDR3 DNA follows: TGTGCCAGTAGTTCGTTACCGGGACAGGGTGACACTGAAGCTTTCTTT. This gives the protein CASSSLPGQGDTEAFF.

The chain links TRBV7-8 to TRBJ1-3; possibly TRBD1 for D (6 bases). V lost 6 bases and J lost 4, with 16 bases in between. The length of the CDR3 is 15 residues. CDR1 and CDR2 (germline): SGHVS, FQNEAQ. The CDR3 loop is CASRNRGVRGNTIYF. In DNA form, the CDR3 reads TGTGCCAGCAGGAATAGGGGGGTGCGGGGAAACACCATATATTTT.

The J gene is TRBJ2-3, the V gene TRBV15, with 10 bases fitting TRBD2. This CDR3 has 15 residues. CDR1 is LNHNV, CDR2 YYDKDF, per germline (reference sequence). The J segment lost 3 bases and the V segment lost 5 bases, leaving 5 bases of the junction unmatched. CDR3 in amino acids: CATSGLAGVTDTQYF. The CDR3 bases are TGTGCCACCAGCGGGCTAGCGGGAGTAACAGATACGCAGTATTTT.

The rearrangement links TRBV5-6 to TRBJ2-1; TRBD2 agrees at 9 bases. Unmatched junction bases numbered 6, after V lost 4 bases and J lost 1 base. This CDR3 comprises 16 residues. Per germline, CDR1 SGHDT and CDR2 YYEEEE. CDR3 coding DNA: TGTGCCAGCAGCCTTCTAGCGGGGACGTCCTACAATGAGCAGTTCTTC. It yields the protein CASSLLAGTSYNEQFF.

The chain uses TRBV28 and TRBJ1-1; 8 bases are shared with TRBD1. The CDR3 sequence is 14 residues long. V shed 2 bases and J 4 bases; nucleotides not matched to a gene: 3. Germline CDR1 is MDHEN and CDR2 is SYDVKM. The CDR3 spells CASSLRTGGTEAFF. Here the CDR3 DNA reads TGTGCCAGCAGTTTACGCACAGGGGGCACTGAAGCTTTCTTT.

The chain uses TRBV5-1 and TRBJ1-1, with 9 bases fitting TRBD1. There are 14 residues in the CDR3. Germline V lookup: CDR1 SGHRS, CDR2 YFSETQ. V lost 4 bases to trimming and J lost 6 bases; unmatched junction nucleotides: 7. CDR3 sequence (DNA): TGCGCCAGCAGCCTACGGGGGACAGGGTCTGAAGCTTTCTTT. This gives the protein CASSLRGTGSEAFF.

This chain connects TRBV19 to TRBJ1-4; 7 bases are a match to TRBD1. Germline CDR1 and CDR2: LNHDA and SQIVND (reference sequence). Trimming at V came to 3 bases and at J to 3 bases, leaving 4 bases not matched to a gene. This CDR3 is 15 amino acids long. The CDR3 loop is CASSMGTVSNEKLFF. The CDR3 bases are TGTGCCAGTAGTATGGGGACAGTCTCTAATGAAAAACTGTTTTTT. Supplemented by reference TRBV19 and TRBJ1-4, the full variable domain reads DGGITQSPKYLFRKEGQNVTLSCEQNLNHDAMYWYRQDPGQGLRLIYYSQIVNDFQKGDIAEGYSVSREKKESFPLTVTSAQKNPTAFYLCASSMGTVSNEKLFFGSGTQLSVL.

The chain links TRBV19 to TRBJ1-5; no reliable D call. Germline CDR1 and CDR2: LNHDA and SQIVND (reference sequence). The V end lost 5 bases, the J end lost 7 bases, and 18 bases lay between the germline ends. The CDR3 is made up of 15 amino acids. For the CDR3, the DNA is TGTGCCAGTAGTTCGGACCGGGCCCCGAAACAGCCCCAGCATTTT. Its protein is CASSSDRAPKQPQHF.

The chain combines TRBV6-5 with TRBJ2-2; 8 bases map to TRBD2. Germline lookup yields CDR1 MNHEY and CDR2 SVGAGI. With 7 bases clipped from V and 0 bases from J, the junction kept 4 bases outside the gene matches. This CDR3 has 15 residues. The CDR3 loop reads CASIISGANTGELFF. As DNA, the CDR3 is TGTGCCAGCATTATTAGCGGGGCGAACACCGGGGAGCTGTTTTTT.

The CDR3 DNA sequence: TGCGCCAGCAGCCAACAGGGGAGAAGCACAGATACGCAGTATTTT. This gives the protein CASSQQGRSTDTQYF. V gene TRBV5-1 combines with J gene TRBJ2-3; 7 nucleotides line up with TRBD1. In germline, CDR1 is SGHRS, CDR2 YFSETQ. Trimming removed 4 bases from V and 0 bases from J; junction bases left unmatched: 5. The CDR3 is 15 residues long.

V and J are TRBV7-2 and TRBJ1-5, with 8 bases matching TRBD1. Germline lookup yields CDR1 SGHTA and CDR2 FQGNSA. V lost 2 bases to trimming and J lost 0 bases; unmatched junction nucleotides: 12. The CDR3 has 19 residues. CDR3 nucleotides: TGTGCCAGCAGCTTATTACCCGGACAGGGAAGCTATAGCAATCAGCCCCAGCATTTT. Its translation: CASSLLPGQGSYSNQPQHF.

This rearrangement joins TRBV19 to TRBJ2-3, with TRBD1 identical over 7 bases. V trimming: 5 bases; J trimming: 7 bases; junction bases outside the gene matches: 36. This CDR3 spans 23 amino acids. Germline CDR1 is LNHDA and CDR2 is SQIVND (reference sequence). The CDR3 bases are TGTGCCAGTAGTGACTGGGACAGTCAGAAAATCCTGCTTGGGCACGGCTTTCCAAATACGCAGTATTTT. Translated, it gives CASSDWDSQKILLGHGFPNTQYF.

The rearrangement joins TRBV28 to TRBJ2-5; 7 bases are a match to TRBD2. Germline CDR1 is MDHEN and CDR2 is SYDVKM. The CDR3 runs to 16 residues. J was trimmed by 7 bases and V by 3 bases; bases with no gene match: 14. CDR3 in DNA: TGTGCCAGCAGTTTGGGCGGGAGTGTCCAAGGTGGGACCCAGTACTTC. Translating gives CASSLGGSVQGGTQYF.

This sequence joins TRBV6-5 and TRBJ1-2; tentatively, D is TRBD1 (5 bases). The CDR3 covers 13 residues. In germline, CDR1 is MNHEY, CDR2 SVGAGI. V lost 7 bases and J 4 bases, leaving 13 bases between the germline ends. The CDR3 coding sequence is TGTGCCAGCACCCCTGGGGGGTTCTATGGCTACACCTTC. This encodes CASTPGGFYGYTF.

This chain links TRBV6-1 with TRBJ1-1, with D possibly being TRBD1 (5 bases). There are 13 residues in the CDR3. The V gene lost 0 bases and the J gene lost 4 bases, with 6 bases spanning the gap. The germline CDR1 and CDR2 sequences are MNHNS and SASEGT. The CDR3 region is CASSEAGGTEAFF. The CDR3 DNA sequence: TGTGCCAGCAGTGAAGCGGGGGGCACTGAAGCTTTCTTT.

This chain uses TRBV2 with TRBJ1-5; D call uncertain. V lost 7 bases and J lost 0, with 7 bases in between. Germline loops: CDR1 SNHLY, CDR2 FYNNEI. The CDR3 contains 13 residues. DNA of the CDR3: TGTGCCAGCAAATGGTATAGCAATCAGCCCCAGCATTTT. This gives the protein CASKWYSNQPQHF.

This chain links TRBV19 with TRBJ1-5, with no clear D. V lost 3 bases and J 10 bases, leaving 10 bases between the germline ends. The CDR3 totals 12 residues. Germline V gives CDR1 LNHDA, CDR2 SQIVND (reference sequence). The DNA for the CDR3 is TGTGCCAGTAGTATTAACCTTATACCCCAGCATTTT. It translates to CASSINLIPQHF.

The CDR3 coding sequence is TGTGCCAGTACCCCGAACGGGGGAAGGGGCGAGCAGTACTTC. This gives the protein CASTPNGGRGEQYF. The genes are TRBV19 and TRBJ2-7; possible D gene TRBD2, 6 bases. Germline CDR1 reads LNHDA; CDR2 reads SQIVND (reference sequence). The ends were cut back, 7 bases at V and 6 bases at J, with 19 bases in the middle. This CDR3 has 14 residues.

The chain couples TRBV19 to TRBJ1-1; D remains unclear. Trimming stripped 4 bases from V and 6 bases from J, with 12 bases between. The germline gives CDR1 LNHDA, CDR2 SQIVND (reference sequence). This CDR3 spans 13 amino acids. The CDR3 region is CASSNQARAEAFF. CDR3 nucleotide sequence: TGTGCCAGTAGTAACCAGGCCCGTGCTGAAGCTTTCTTT.

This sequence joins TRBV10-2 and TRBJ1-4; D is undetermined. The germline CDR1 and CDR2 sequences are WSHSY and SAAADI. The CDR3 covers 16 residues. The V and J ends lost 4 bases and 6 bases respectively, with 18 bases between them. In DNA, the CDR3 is TGCGCCAGCAGTGCCGCTCGAGGGAGAGGAGATGAAAAACTGTTTTTT. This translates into CASSAARGRGDEKLFF.

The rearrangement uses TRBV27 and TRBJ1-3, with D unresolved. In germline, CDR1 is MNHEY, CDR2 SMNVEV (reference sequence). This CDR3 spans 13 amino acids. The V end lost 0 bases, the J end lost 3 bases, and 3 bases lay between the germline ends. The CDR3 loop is CASSLSVGNTIYF. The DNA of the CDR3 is TGTGCCAGCAGTTTATCTGTTGGAAACACCATATATTTT.

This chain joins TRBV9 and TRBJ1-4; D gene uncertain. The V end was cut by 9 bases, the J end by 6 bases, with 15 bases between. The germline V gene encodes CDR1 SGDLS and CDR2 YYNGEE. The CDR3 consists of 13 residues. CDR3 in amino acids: CATCWARDEKLFF. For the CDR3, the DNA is TGTGCCACCTGTTGGGCTCGGGATGAAAAACTGTTTTTT.

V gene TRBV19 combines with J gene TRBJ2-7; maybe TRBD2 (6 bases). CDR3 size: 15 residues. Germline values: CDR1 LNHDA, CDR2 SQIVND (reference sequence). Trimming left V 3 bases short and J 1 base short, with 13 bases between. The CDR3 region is CASSILEGPSYEQYF. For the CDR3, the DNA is TGTGCCAGTAGTATTTTGGAGGGACCATCCTACGAGCAGTACTTC.